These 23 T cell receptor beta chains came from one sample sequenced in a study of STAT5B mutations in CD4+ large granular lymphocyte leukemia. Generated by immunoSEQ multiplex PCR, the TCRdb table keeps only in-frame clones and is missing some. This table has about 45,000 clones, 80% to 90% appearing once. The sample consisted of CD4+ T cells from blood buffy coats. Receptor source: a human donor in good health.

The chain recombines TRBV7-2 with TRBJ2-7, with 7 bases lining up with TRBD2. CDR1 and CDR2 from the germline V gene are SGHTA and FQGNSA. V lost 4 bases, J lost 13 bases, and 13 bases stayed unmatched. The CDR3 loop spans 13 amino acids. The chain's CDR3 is CASSSSYGRPNYF. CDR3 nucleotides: TGTGCCAGCAGCTCCTCATACGGGAGGCCTAATTACTTC.

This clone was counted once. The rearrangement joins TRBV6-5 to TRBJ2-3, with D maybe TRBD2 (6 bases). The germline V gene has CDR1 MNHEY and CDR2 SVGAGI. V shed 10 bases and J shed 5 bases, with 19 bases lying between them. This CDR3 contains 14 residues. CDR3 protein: CATRRGTHKDTQYF. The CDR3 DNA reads TGTGCCACCAGACGGGGGACTCATAAAGATACGCAGTATTTT.

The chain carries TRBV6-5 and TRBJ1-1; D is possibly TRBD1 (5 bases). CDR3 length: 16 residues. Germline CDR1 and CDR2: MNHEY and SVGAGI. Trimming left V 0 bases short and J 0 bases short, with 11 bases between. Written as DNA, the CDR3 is TGTGCCAGCAGTTACTCTGAGGGACTTTTGAACACTGAAGCTTTCTTT. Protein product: CASSYSEGLLNTEAFF.

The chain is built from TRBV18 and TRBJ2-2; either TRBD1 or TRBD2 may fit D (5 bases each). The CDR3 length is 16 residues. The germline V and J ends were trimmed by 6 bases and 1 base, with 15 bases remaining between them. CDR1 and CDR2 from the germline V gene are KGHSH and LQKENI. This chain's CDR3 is CASSQSGRVNTGELFF. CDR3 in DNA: TGTGCCAGCTCCCAGAGCGGCAGGGTGAACACCGGGGAGCTGTTTTTT.

The CDR3 sequence: CATSRDLPGSNEQFF. The CDR3, as DNA: TGTGCCACCAGCAGAGATCTTCCGGGATCGAATGAGCAGTTCTTC. The chain combines TRBV15 with TRBJ2-1; a weak D match, TRBD2 (5 bases). V shed 0 bases and J shed 7 bases, with 13 bases lying between them. The germline gives CDR1 LNHNV, CDR2 YYDKDF (reference sequence). The CDR3 extends over 15 amino acids.

CDR3 DNA: TGTGCCAGCAGCGTAGAGCAGGCCGGAAACTACGAGCAGTACTTC. It is translated as CASSVEQAGNYEQYF. This chain joins TRBV9 and TRBJ2-7; D gene uncertain. The V and J ends lost 0 bases and 3 bases respectively, with 13 bases between them. Looked up from germline, CDR1 is SGDLS and CDR2 is YYNGEE. This CDR3 contains 15 residues.

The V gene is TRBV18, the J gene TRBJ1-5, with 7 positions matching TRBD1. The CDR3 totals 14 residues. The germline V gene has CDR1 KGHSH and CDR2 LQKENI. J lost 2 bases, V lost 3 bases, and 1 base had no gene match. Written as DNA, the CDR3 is TGTGCCAGCTCACCTACAGGGGGCAATCAGCCCCAGCATTTT. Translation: CASSPTGGNQPQHF.

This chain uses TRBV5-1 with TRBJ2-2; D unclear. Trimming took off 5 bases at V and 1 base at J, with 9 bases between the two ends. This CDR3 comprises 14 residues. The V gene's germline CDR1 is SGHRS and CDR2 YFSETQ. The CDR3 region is CASSSAGNTGELFF. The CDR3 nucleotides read TGCGCCAGCAGTTCGGCAGGGAACACCGGGGAGCTGTTTTTT.

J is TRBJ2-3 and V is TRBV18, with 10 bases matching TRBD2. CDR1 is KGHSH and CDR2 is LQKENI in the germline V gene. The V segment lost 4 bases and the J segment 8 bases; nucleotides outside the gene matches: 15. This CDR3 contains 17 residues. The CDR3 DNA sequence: TGTGCCAGCTCACTTACACCCCGGCTAGCGGGAGAAGGTACGCAGTATTTT. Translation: CASSLTPRLAGEGTQYF.

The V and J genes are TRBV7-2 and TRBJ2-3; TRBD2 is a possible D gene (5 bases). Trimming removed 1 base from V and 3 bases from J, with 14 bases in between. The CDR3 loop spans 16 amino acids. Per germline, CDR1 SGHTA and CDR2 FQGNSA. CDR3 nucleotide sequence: TGTGCCAGCAGCTTAGAAGTGGGAGTTACAACAGATACGCAGTATTTT. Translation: CASSLEVGVTTDTQYF.

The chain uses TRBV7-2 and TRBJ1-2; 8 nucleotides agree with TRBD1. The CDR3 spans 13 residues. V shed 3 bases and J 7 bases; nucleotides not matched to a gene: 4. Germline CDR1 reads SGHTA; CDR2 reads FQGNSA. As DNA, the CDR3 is TGTGCCAGCAGCTTTGGGACAGGTGGTGGCTACACCTTC. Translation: CASSFGTGGGYTF.

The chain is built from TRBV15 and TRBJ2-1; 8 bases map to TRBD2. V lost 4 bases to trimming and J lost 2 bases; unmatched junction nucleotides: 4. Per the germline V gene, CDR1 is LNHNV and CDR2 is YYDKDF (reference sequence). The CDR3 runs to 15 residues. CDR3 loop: CATSTSGYAYNEQFF. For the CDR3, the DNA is TGTGCCACCAGCACTAGCGGGTACGCCTACAATGAGCAGTTCTTC.

The CDR3 nucleotides read TGTGCCAGCAGCCCCCTGGGCCTCGGGGGGACCTACGAGCAGTACTTC. The encoded protein is CASSPLGLGGTYEQYF. The chain is built from TRBV11-1 and TRBJ2-7, with 7 bases fitting TRBD2. Germline V gene lookup returns CDR1 SGHAT and CDR2 FQDESV (reference sequence). The CDR3 has 16 residues. The V segment lost 5 bases and the J segment 2 bases; nucleotides outside the gene matches: 12.

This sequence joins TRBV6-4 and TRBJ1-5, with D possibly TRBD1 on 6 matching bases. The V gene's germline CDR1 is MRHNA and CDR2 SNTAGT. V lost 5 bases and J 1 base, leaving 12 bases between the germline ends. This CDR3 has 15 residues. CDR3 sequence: CASSRNRESNQPQHF. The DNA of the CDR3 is TGTGCCAGCAGTCGGAACAGGGAGAGCAATCAGCCCCAGCATTTT.

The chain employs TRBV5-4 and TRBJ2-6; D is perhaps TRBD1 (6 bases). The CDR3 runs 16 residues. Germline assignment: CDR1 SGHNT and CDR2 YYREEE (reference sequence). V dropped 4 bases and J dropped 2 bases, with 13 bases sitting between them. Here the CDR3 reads CASSPQTGTGANVLTF. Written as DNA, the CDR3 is TGTGCCAGCAGCCCGCAAACAGGGACTGGGGCCAACGTCCTGACTTTC.

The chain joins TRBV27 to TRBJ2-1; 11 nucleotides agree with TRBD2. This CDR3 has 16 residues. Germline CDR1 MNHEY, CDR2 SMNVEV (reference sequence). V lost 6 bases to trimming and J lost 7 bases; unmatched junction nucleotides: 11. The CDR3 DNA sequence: TGTGCCAGCAGGTTGCTGGGTAGCGGGAGGGTGAATGAGCAGTTCTTC. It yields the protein CASRLLGSGRVNEQFF.

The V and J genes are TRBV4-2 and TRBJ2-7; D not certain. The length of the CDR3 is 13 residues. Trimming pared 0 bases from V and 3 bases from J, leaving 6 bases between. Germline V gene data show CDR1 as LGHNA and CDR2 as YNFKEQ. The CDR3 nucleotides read TGTGCCAGCAGCCAAGATGAGAGCTACGAGCAGTACTTC. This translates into CASSQDESYEQYF.

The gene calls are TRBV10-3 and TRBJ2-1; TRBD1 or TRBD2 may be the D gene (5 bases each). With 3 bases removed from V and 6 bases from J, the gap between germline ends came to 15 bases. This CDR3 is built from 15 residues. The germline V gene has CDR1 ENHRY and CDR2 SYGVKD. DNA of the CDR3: TGTGCCATCAGTGATGGGGGAAGTAGGGCCAATGAGCAGTTCTTC. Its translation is CAISDGGSRANEQFF.

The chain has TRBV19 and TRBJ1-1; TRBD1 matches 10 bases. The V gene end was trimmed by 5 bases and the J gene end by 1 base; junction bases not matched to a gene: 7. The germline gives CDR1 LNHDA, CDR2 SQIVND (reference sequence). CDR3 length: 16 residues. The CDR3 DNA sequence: TGTGCCAGTAGTCTCCAGACAGGGGGCCCGAACACTGAAGCTTTCTTT. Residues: CASSLQTGGPNTEAFF.

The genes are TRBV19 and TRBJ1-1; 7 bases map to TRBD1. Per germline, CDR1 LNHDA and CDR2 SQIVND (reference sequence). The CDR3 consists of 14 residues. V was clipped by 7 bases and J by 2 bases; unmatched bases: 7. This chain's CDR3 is CASTAGGLNTEAFF. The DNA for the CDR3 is TGTGCCAGTACGGCAGGGGGTCTTAACACTGAAGCTTTCTTT.

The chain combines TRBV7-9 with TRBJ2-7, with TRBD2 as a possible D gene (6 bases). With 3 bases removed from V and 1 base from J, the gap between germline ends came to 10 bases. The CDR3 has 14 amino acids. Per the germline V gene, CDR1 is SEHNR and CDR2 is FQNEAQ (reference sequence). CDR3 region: CASSFPGLSYEQYF. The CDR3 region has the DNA TGTGCCAGCAGCTTCCCGGGACTGTCCTACGAGCAGTACTTC.

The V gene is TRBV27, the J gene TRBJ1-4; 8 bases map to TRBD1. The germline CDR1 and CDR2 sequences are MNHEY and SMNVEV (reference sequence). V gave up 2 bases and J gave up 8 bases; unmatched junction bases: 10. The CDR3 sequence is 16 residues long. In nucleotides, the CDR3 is TGTGCCAGCAGTTTACGTCAGGGGGCGCCGAGAGAAAAACTGTTTTTT. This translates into CASSLRQGAPREKLFF.

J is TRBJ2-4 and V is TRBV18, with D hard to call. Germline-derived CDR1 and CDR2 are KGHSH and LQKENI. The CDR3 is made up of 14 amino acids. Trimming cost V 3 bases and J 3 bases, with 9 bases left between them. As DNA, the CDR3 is TGTGCCAGCTCACCTGACACCGGCAAAAACATTCAGTACTTC. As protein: CASSPDTGKNIQYF.